This T cell receptor beta chain was captured in a study of CD8+ T cells in alopecia areata. Reverse transcribed after extraction, RNA yielded cDNA as the sequencing template. Sequencing was performed with immunoSEQ multiplex PCR; in TCRdb, only in-frame clones are kept and a portion is missing. The sample gives 150,000 to 200,000 clones, over 45% of which show up once; 5.5% is in the top ten. Trimming shortened V by 5 bases and J by 5 bases, and 6 bases separated the two germline ends. CDR1 and CDR2 from the germline V gene are SGHTA and FQGNSA. This CDR3 contains 11 residues. Noted treatment: oral pan-JAK inhibitor, 5-10 mg twice daily.

Sample: CD4+ T cells sorted from blood, taken at week 24, from a patient treated with tofacitinib. V and J are TRBV7-2 and TRBJ2-5; D call uncertain. The source of this sequence is a human donor with alopecia areata. The CDR3, as DNA: TGTGCCAGCAGCGCCCGGGAGACCCAGTACTTC. It yields the protein CASSARETQYF.